The text below deals with one T cell receptor beta chain. What it recognizes is unknown. 60 Vbeta and 13 Jbeta primers were used in PCR. The assay was immunoSEQ multiplex PCR, and TCRdb's table has in-frame clones only and misses some. The sample gives 150,000 to 200,000 clones, roughly 77% of which show up once; roughly 3.1% is in the top ten. This record comes from a study of cytomegalovirus exposure and HLA in healthy donors. Study background: Roughly 180 million T cells yielded 117 million unique TCR beta sequences in earlier analysis. The study, taken as a whole, reports: Presence/absence comparisons presumed near-even sequencing depth among donors. A later examination showed that TCR association rates differed by HLA locus, with DRB1 most and HLA-C fewest.

The V segment lost 4 bases and the J segment 7 bases; nucleotides outside the gene matches: 8. The germline CDR1 and CDR2 sequences are SGHRS and YFSETQ. The CDR3 covers 15 residues. Sampled while nominally healthy, donors likely had unrecorded immune exposures. The V call is TRBV5-1, the J call TRBJ1-4, with 9 bases aligning to TRBD1. The sample taken for sequencing was PBMCs. This TCR was recovered from a man aged 35 to 55 in good health and CMV-seropositive. DNA for the CDR3: TGCGCCAGCAGCGACACCGGGACAGGGAGTGAAAAACTGTTTTTT. It is translated as CASSDTGTGSEKLFF. Full variable domain (rest looked up from reference TRBV5-1 and TRBJ1-4): KAGVTQTPRYLIKTRGQQVTLSCSPISGHRSVSWYQQTPGQGLQFLFEYFSETQRNKGNFPGRFSGRQFSNSRSEMNVSTLELGDSALYLCASSDTGTGSEKLFFGSGTQLSVL.